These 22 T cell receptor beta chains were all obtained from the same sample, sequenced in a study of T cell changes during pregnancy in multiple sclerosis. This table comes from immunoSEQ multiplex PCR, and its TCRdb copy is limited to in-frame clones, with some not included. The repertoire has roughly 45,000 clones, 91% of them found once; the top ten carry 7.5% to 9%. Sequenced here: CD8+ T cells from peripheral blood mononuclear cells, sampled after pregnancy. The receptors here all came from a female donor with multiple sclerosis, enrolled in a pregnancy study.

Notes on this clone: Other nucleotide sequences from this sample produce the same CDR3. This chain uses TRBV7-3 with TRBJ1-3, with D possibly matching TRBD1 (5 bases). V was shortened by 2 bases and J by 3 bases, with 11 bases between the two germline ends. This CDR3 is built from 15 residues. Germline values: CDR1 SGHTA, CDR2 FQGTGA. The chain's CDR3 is CASSLSGGFGNTIYF. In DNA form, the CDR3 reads TGTGCCAGCAGCTTATCGGGGGGGTTTGGAAACACCATATATTTT.

The CDR3 loop reads CASAPTGGELFF. The CDR3 DNA reads TGTGCCAGCGCGCCCACAGGGGGCGAACTGTTTTTT. The V and J genes are TRBV27 and TRBJ1-4; 9 nucleotides line up with TRBD1. The germline CDR1 and CDR2 sequences are MNHEY and SMNVEV (reference sequence). Trimming cost V 8 bases and J 12 bases; bases outside gene matches: 7. The CDR3 is 12 amino acids.

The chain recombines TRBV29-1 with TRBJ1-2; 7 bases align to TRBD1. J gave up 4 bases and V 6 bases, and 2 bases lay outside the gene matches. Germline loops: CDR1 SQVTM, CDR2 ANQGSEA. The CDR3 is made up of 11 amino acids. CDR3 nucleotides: TGCAGCGTCACAGGGGCCTATGGCTACACCTTC. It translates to CSVTGAYGYTF. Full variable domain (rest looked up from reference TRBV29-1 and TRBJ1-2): SAVISQKPSRDICQRGTSLTIQCQVDSQVTMMFWYRQQPGQSLTLIATANQGSEATYESGFVIDKFPISRPNLTFSTLTVSNMSPEDSSIYLCSVTGAYGYTFGSGTRLTVV.

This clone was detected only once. The chain's CDR3 is CASRGTGGGTEAFF. The CDR3 coding sequence is TGTGCCAGTAGGGGGACAGGGGGAGGCACTGAAGCTTTCTTT. The gene calls are TRBV19 and TRBJ1-1; 11 nucleotides agree with TRBD1. The ends lost 6 bases at V and 4 bases at J; junction bases unmatched: 4. Germline V gene data show CDR1 as LNHDA and CDR2 as SQIVND (reference sequence). The CDR3 sequence is 14 residues long.

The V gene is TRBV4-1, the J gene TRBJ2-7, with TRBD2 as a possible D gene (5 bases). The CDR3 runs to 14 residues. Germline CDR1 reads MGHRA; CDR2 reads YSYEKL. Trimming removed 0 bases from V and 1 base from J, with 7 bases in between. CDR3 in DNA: TGCGCCAGCAGCCAAGATTCGGGGTCCTACGAGCAGTACTTC. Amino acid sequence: CASSQDSGSYEQYF.

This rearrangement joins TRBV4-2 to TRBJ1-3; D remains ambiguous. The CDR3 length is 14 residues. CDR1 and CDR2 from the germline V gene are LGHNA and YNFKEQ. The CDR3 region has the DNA TGTGCGGCGAGTGGAGCGGACTCTGGAAACACCATATATTTT. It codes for CAASGADSGNTIYF.

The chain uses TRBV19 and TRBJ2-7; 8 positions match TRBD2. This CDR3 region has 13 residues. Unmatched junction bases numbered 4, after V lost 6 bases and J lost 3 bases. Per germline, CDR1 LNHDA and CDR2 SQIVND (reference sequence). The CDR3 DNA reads TGTGCCAGTAGGCGGGGGACTAGCTACGAGCAGTACTTC. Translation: CASRRGTSYEQYF.

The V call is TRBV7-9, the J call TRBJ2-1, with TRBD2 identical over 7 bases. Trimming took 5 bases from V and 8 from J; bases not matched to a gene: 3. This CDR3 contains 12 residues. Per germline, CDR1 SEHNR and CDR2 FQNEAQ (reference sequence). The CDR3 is CASSREDDEQFF. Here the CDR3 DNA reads TGTGCCAGCAGCCGGGAGGACGATGAGCAGTTCTTC.

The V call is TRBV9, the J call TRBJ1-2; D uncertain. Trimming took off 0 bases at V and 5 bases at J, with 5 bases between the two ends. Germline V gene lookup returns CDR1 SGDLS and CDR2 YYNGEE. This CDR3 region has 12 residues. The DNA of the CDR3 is TGTGCCAGCAGCGTAGGCAGATATGGCTACACCTTC. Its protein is CASSVGRYGYTF.

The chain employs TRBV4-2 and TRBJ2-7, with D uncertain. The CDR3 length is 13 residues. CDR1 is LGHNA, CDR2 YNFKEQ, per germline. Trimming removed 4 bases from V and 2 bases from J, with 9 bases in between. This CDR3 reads CASSRTATYEQYF. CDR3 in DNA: TGTGCCAGCAGCCGAACAGCAACCTACGAGCAGTACTTC.

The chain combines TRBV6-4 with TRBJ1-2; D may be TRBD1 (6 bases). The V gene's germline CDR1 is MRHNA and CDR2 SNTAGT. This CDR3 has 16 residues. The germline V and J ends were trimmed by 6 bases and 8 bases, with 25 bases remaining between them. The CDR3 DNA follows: TGTGCCAGCAGCCCCTCGGAATTGTGGCAGGGGTCGGGCTACACCTTC. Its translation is CASSPSELWQGSGYTF.

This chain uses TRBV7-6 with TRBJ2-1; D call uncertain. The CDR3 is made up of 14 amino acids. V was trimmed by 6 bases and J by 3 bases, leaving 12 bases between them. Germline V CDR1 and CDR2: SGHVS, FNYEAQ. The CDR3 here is CASSPGQGYNEQFF. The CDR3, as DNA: TGTGCCAGCAGTCCGGGTCAAGGCTACAATGAGCAGTTCTTC.

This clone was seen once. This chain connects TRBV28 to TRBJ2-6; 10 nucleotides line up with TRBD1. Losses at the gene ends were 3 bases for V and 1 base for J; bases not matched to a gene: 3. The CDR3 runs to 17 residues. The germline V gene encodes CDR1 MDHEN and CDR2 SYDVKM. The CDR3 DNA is TGTGCCAGCAGTTTCCGGGACAGGGGATCTGGGGCCAACGTCCTGACTTTC. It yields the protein CASSFRDRGSGANVLTF.

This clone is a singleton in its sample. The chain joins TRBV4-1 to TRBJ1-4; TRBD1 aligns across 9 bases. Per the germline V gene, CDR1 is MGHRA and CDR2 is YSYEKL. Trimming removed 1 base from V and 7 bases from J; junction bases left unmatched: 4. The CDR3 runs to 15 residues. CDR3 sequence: CASSQGDREAEKLFF. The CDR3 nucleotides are TGCGCCAGCAGCCAAGGGGACAGGGAGGCTGAAAAACTGTTTTTT.

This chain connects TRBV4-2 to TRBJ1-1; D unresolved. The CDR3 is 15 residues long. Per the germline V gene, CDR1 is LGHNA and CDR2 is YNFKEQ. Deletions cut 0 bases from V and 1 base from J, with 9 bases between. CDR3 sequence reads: CASSQDLAENTEAFF. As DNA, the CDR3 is TGTGCCAGCAGCCAAGATTTAGCGGAGAACACTGAAGCTTTCTTT.

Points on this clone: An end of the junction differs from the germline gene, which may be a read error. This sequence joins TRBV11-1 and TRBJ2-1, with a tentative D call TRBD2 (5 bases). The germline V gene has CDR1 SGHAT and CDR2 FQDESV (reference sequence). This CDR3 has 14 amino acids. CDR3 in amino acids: CASTLERRGNEQFF. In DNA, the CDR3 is TGTGCCAGCACCTTAGAACGGAGAGGGAATGAGCAGTTCTTC.

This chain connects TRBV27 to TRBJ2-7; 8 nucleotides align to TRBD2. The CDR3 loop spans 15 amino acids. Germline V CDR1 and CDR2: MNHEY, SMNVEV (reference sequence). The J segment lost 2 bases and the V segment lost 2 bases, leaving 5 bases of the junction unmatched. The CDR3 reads CASSLTSGGTYEQYF. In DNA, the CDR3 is TGTGCCAGCAGTTTAACTAGCGGAGGGACCTACGAGCAGTACTTC.

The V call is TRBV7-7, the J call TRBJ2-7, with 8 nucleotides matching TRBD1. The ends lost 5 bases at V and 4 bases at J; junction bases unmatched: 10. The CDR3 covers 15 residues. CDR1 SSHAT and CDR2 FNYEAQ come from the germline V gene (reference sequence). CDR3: CASSQGQGGFYEQYF. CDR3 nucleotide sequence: TGTGCCAGCAGCCAAGGACAGGGAGGCTTTTACGAGCAGTACTTC.

The CDR3 DNA reads TGTGCCAGCAGTCCGGGGGGCGCCGCTGAAGCTTTCTTT. Translating it yields CASSPGGAAEAFF. This chain uses TRBV25-1 with TRBJ1-1; possible D gene TRBD1, 6 bases. The ends were cut back, 5 bases at V and 6 bases at J, with 13 bases in the middle. The CDR3 totals 13 residues. Looked up from germline, CDR1 is MGHDK and CDR2 is SYGVNS.

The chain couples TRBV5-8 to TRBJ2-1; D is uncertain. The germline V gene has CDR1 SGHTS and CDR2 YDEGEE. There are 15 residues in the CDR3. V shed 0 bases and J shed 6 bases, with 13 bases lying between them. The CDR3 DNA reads TGTGCCAGCAGCTTGGCCCGGCGGCAATTCAATGAGCAGTTCTTC. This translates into CASSLARRQFNEQFF.

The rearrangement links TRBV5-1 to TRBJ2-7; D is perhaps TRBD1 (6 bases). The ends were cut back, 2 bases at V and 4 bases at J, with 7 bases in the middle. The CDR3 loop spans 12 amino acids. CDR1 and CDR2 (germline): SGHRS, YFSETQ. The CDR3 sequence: CASSLGGYEQYF. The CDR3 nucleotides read TGCGCCAGCAGCTTAGGGGGTTACGAGCAGTACTTC.

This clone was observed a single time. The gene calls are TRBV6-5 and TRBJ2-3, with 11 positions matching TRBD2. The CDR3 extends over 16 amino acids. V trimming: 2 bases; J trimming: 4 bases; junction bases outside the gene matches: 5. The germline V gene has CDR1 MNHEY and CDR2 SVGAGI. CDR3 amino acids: CASSYGTSGSPDTQYF. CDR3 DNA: TGTGCCAGCAGTTACGGAACTAGCGGGAGCCCAGATACGCAGTATTTT.